The entry that follows covers one TCR beta chain sequence. The record originates from a study of blood T cell repertoires in COVID-19. Libraries were prepared by immunoSEQ multiplex PCR; TCRdb keeps only in-frame clonotypes and omits some of them. The sample includes approximately 13,000 clones, roughly nine tenths of them seen just once. The receptor's source is a man in his forties or fifties with active COVID-19. Input material: peripheral blood.

The CDR3 sequence: CSVEGQGSYGYTF. The DNA for the CDR3 is TGCAGCGTTGAGGGGCAGGGCAGCTACGGCTACACCTTC. This chain links TRBV29-1 with TRBJ1-2; the D gene is possibly TRBD1 (5 bases). Trimming cost V 3 bases and J 8 bases, with 16 bases left between them. Germline values: CDR1 SQVTM, CDR2 ANQGSEA. This CDR3 is built from 13 residues.